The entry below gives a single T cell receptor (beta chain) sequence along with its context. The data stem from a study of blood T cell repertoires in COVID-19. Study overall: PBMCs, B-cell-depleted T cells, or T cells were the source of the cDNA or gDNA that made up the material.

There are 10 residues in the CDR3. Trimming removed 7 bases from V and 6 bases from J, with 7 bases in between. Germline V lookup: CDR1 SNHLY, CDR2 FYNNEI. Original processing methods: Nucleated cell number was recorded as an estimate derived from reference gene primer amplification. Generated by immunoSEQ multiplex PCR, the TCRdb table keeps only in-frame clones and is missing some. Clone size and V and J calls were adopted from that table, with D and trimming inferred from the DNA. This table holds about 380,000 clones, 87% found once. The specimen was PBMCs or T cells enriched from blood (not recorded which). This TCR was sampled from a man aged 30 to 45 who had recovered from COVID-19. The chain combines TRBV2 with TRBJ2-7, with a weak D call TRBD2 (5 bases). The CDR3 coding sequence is TGTGCCAGCAACGGAGGCGAGCAGTACTTC. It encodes CASNGGEQYF.